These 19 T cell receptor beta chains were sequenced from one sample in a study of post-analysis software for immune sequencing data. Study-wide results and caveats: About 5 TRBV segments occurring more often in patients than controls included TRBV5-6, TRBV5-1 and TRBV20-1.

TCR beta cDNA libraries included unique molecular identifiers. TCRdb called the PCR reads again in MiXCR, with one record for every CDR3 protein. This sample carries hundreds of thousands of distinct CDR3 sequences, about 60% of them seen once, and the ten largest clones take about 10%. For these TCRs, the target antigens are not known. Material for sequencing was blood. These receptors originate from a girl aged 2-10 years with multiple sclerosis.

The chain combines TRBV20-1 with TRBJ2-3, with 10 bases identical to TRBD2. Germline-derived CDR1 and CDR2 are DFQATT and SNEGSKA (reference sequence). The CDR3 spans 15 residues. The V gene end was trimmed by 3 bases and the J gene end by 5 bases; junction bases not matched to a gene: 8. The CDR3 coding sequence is TGCAGTGCTAGGGCCTCTAGCGGGAGTGGAGATACGCAGTATTTT. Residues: CSARASSGSGDTQYF.

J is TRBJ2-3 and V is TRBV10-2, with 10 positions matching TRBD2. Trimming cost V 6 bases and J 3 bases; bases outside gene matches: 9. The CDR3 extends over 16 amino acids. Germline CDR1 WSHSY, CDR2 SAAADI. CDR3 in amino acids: CASRTRAGGPTDTQYF. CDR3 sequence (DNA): TGCGCCAGCAGGACGAGAGCGGGGGGGCCGACAGATACGCAGTATTTT.

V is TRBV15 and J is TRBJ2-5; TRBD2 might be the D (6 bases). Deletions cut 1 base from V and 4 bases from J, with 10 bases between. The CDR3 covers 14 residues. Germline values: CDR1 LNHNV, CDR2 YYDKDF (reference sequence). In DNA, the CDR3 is TGTGCCACCAGCAGAGGTCAGGGAGGAGAGACCCAGTACTTC. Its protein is CATSRGQGGETQYF.

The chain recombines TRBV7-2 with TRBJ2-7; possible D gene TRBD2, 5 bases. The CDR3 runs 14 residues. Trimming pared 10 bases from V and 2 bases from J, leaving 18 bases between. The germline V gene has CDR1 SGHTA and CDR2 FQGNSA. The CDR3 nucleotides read TGTGCCACAACCAGCACTAGGAGTCCCTACGAGCAGTACTTC. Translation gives CATTSTRSPYEQYF.

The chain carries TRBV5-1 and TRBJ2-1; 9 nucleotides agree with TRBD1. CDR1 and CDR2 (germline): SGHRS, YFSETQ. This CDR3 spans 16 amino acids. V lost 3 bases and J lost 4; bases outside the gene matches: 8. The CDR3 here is CASSSTGGESYNEQFF. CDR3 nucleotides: TGCGCCAGCAGCTCAACAGGGGGCGAAAGTTACAATGAGCAGTTCTTC.

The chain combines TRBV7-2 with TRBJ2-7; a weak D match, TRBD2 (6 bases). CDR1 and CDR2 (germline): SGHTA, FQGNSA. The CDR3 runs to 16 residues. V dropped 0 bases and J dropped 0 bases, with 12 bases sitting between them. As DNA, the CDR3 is TGTGCCAGCAGCTTAGCGGCGGGATTGAGCTCCTACGAGCAGTACTTC. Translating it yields CASSLAAGLSSYEQYF.

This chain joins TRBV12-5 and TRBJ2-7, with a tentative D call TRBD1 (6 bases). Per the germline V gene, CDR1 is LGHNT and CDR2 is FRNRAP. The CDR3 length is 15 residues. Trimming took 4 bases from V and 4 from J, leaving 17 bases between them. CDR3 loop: CASGSAGTYGYEQYF. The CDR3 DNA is TGTGCTAGTGGTTCCGCCGGGACATATGGATACGAGCAGTACTTC. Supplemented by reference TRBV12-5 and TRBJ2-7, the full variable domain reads DARVTQTPRHKVTEMGQEVTMRCQPILGHNTVFWYRQTMMQGLELLAYFRNRAPLDDSGMPKDRFSAEMPDATLATLKIQPSEPRDSAVYFCASGSAGTYGYEQYFGPGTRLTVT.

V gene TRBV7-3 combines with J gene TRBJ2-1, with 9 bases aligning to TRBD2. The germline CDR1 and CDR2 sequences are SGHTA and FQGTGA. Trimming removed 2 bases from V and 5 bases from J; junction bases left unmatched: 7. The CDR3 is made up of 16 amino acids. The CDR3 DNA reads TGTGCCAGCAGCTTATTAGCGGGAGAGGGGGACAATGAGCAGTTCTTC. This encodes CASSLLAGEGDNEQFF.

CDR3 nucleotides: TGTGCCAGCAGCCAAGAGACCAAAACCTACAATGAGCAGTTCTTC. Amino acids: CASSQETKTYNEQFF. The chain uses TRBV4-2 and TRBJ2-1; D is ambiguous. Germline CDR1 reads LGHNA; CDR2 reads YNFKEQ. This CDR3 spans 15 amino acids. The V end lost 0 bases, the J end lost 2 bases, and 8 bases lay between the germline ends.

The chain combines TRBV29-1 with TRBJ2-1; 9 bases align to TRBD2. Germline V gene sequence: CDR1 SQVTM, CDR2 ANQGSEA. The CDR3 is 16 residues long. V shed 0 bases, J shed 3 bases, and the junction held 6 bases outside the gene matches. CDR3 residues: CSVEDPASGVYNEQFF. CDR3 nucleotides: TGCAGCGTTGAAGATCCAGCTAGCGGGGTCTACAATGAGCAGTTCTTC.

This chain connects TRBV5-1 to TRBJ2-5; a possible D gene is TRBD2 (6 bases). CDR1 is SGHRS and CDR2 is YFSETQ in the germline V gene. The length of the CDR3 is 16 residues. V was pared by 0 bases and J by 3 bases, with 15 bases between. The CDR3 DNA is TGCGCCAGCAGCTTGGGACGCGGGGCCCAAGAAGAGACCCAGTACTTC. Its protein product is CASSLGRGAQEETQYF. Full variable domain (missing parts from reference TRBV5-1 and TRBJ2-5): KAGVTQTPRYLIKTRGQQVTLSCSPISGHRSVSWYQQTPGQGLQFLFEYFSETQRNKGNFPGRFSGRQFSNSRSEMNVSTLELGDSALYLCASSLGRGAQEETQYFGPGTRLLVL.

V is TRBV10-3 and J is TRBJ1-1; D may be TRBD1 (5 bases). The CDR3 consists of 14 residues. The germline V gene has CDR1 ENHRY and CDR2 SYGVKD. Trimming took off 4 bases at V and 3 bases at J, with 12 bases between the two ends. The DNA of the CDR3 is TGTGCCATCAGTGTCCGGCGGGGGGACACTGAAGCTTTCTTT. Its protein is CAISVRRGDTEAFF.

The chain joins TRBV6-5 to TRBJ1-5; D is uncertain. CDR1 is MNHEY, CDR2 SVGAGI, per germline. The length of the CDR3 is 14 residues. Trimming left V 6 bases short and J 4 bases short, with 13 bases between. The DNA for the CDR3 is TGTGCCAGCAGGCACGACGGGCTAAATCAGCCCCAGCATTTT. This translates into CASRHDGLNQPQHF.

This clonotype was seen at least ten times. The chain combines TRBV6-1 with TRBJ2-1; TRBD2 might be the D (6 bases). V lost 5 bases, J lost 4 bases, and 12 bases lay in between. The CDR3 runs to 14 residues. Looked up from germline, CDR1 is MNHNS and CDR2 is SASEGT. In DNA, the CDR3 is TGTGCCAGCAGTTTAGGAGGGGTGTACAATGAGCAGTTCTTC. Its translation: CASSLGGVYNEQFF.

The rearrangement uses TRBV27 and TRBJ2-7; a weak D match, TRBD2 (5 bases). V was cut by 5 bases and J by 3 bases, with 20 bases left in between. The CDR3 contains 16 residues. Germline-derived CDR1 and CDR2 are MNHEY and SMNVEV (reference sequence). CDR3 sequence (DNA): TGTGCCAGCAGTCCCTCAAGCGGAAACCACTTCTACGAGCAGTACTTC. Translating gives CASSPSSGNHFYEQYF.

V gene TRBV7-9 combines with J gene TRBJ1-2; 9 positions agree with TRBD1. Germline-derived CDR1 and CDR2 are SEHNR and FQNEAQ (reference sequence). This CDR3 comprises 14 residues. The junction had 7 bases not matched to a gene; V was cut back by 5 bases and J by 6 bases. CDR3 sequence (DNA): TGTGCCAGCAGCCGGACAGGGGATGGGGATGGCTACACCTTC. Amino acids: CASSRTGDGDGYTF.

Here the CDR3 reads CASSQDAPTSLREQYF. CDR3 nucleotide sequence: TGTGCCAGCAGCCAAGATGCCCCTACATCATTACGCGAGCAGTACTTC. The chain has TRBV14 and TRBJ2-7; D is uncertain. The germline gives CDR1 SGHDN, CDR2 FVKESK. This CDR3 region has 16 residues. Trimming left V 0 bases short and J 6 bases short, with 18 bases between.

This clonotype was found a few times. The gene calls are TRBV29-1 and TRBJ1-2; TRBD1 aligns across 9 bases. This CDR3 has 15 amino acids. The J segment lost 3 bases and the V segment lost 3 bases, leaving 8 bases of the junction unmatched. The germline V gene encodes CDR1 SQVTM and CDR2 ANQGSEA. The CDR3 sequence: CSVEVGQGLDYGYTF. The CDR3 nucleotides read TGCAGCGTTGAGGTGGGACAGGGATTGGACTATGGCTACACCTTC.

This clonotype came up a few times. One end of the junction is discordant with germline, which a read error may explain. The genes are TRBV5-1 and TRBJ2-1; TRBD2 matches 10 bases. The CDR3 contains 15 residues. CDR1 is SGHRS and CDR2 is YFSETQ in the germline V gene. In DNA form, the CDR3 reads TGTGCCAGCTCCCCTACTAGCGGGACGTACAATGAGCAGTTCTTC. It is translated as CASSPTSGTYNEQFF. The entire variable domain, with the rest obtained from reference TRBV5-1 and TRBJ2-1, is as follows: KAGVTQTPRYLIKTRGQQVTLSCSPISGHRSVSWYQQTPGQGLQFLFEYFSETQRNKGNFPGRFSGRQFSNSRSEMNVSTLELGDSALYLCASSPTSGTYNEQFFGPGTRLTVL.